This section outlines one T cell receptor (beta chain) sequence together with its context. Antigen: not known. Primers used in a second PCR of about 7 to 12 cycles were a sample-barcoded 5' primer and a J-beta primer mix. CDR3-containing paired-end reads numbered at least 2.5 million in each sample. MiXCR, applied by TCRdb to the 5' RACE reads, yields one record per CDR3 protein. Counted here are some 1.5 million distinct CDR3 sequences, roughly 43% occurring once; the ten biggest clones make up approximately 4.1%. Between the trimmed V and J ends, which lost 4 bases and 3 bases, there was a span of 14 bases. The CDR3 covers 15 residues. Germline CDR1 and CDR2: PRHDT and FYEKMQ (reference sequence). This record comes from a study of blood T cells in healthy people across ages. General study findings and limits: Both higher diversity and more naive CD4+ cells marked long-lived donors when set against aged donors.

The rearrangement joins TRBV13 to TRBJ2-3, with D tentatively TRBD1 (5 bases). The sequence was obtained from a woman aged 18-29 years in good health. The sample comprised blood. The CDR3 here is CASSCFQGRTDTQYF. The CDR3 nucleotides read TGTGCCAGCAGCTGCTTCCAGGGTCGAACAGATACGCAGTATTTT.